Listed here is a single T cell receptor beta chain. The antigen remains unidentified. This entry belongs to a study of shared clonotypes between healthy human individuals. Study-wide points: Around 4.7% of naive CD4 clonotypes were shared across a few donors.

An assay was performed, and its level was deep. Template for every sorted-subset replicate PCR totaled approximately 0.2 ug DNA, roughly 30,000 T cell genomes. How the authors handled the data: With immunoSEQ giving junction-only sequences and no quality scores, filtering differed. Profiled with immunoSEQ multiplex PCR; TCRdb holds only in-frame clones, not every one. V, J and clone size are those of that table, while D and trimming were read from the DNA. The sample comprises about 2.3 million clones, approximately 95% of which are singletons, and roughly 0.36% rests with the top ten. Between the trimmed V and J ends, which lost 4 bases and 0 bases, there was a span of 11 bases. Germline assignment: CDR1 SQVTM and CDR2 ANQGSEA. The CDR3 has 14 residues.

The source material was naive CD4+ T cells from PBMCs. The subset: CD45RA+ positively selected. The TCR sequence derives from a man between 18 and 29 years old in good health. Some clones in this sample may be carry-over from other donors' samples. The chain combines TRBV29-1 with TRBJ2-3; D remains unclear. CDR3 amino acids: CSVGGSASTDTQYF. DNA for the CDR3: TGCAGCGTTGGCGGTTCGGCTAGCACAGATACGCAGTATTTT.